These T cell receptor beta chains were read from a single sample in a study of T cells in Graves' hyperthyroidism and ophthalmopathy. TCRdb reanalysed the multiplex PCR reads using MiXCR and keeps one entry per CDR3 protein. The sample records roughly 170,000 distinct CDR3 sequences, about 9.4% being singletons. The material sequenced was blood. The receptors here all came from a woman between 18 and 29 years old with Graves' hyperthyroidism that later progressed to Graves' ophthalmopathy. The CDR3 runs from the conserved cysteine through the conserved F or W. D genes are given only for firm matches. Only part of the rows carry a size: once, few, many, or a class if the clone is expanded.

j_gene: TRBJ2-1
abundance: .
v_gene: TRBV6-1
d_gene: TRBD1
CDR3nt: TGTGCCAGCACTCATGACAGGGTGGGCACCTACAATGAGCAGTTCTTC
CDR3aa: CASTHDRVGTYNEQFF

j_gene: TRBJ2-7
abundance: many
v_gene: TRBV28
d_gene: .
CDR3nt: TGTGCCAGCAGTTTAAAGAGGGGGAGCGGGGCTTCCTACGAGCAGTACTTC
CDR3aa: CASSLKRGSGASYEQYF

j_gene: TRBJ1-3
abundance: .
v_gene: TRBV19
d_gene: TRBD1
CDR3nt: TGTGCCAGTAGTATTTCGCCGCGGGACAGGGTGGTTGGAAACACCATATATTTT
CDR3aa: CASSISPRDRVVGNTIYF

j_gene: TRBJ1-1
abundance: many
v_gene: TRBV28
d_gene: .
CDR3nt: TGTGCCAGCAGTTACGTTAGGGGAGGACAGTTGAACACTGAAGCTTTCTTT
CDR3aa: CASSYVRGGQLNTEAFF

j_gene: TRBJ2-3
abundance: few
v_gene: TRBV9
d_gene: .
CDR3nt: TGTGCCAGCAGCGTGGACTCTTTGGGCACAGATACGCAGTATTTT
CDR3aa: CASSVDSLGTDTQYF

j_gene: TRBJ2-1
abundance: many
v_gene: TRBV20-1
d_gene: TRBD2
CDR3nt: TGCAGTGCTTCAGCTAGCGGCGGATACAATGAGCAGTTCTTC
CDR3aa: CSASASGGYNEQFF

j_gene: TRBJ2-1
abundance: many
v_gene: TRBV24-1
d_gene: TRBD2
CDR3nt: TGTGCCACCAGTGACCTCGATTTAGCGGGTGGGGGGGATGAGCAGTTCTTC
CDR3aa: CATSDLDLAGGGDEQFF

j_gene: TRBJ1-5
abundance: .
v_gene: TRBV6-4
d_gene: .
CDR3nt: TGTGCCAGCAGTGTTCCGGGACACCCTAATAGCAATCAGCCCCAGCATTTT
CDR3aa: CASSVPGHPNSNQPQHF

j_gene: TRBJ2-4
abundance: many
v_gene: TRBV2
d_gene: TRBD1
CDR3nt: TGTGCCAGGGTCAAGGGGGCGATTTTCGTCTCCAAAAACATTCAGTACTTC
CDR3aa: CARVKGAIFVSKNIQYF

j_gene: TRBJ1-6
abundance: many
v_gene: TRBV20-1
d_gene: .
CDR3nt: TGCAGTGCTTCGGGCACTCTCACCGGGGATAGTTCACCCCTCCACTTT
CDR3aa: CSASGTLTGDSSPLHF

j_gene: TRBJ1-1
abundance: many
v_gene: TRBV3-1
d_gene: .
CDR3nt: TGTGCCAGCAGCCAGATGCCGCAGCCGTACACTGAAGCTTTCTTT
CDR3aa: CASSQMPQPYTEAFF

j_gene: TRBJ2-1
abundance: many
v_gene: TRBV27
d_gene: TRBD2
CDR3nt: TGTGCCAGCAGGCACGGGACTAGCAGAATCTATGAGCAGTTCTTC
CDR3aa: CASRHGTSRIYEQFF

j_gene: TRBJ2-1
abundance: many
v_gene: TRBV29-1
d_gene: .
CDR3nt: TGCAGCGTTGAGGGCGTGGGGAATGAGCAGTTCTTC
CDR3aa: CSVEGVGNEQFF

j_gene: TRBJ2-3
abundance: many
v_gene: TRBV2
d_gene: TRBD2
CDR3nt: TGTGCCAAACAGCGGGAGGCGCAGTATTTT
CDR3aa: CAKQREAQYF

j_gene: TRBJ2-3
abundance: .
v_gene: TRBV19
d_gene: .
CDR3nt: TGTGCCAGTACCCTAGTAGGAGGGGATACGCAGTATTTT
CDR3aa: CASTLVGGDTQYF

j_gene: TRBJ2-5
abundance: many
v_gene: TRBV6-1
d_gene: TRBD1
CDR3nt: TGTGCCAGCAGACAGGGGATAGAGACCCAGTACTTC
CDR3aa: CASRQGIETQYF

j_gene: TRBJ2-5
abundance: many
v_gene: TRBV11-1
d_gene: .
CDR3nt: TGTGCCAGCAGCCCCCCGTCTGGGATCCAAGAGACCCAGTACTTC
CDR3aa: CASSPPSGIQETQYF

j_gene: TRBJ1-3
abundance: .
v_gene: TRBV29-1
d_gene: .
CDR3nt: TGCAGCGTTGGGTTCCGGGGTGCTGGAAACACCGTATATTTT
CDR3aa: CSVGFRGAGNTVYF

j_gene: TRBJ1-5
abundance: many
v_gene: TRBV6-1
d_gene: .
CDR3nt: TGTGCCAGCAGACCCGGACAGAGCAATCAGCCCCAGCATTTT
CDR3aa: CASRPGQSNQPQHF

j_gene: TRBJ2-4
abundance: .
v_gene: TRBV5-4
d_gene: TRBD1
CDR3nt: TGTGCCAGCAGCCAACCGGGACAGGTTCAAAACATTCAGTACTTC
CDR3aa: CASSQPGQVQNIQYF

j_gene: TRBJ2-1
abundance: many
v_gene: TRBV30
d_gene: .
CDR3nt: TGTGCCTGGAGTGTGCTTAGCGATTACAATGAGCAGTTCTTC
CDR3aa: CAWSVLSDYNEQFF

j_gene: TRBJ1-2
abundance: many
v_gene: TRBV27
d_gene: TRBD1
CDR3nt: TGTGCCAGCAGTTACGAGACAGGGGGCGCTTTCTATGGCTACACCTTC
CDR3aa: CASSYETGGAFYGYTF

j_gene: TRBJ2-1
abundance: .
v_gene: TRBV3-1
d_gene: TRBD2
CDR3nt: TGTGCCAGCAGCCCACGGAGCGGGGGGACAGTAGATGAGCAGTTCTTC
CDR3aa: CASSPRSGGTVDEQFF

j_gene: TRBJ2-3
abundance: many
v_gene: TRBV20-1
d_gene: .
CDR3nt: TGCAGTGCTGTACCCCGGACAGCTAGCACAGATACGCAGTATTTT
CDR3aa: CSAVPRTASTDTQYF

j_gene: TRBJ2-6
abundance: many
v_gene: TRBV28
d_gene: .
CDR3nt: TGTGCCAGCAGTTTGGTTGGGAAGGATGGGGCCAACGTCCTGACTTTC
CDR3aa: CASSLVGKDGANVLTF

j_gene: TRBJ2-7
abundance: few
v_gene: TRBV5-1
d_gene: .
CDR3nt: TGCGCCAGCAGCTTGGGATTCAGAAACTACGAGCAGTACTTC
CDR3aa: CASSLGFRNYEQYF

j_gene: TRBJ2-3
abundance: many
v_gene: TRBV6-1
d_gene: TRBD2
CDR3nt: TGTGCCAGCAGTGAAGAGGAGGACGGGGGGTGGCCAGATACGCAGTATTTT
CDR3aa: CASSEEEDGGWPDTQYF

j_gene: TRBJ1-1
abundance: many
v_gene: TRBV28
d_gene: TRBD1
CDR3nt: TGTGCCAGCAGTTTAGACAGGGTGATCATGGAAGCTTTCTTT
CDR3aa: CASSLDRVIMEAFF

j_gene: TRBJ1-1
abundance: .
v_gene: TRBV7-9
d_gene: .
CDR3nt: TGTGCCAGCGGCCAAGCGGCGAACACTGAAGCTTTCTTT
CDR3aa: CASGQAANTEAFF

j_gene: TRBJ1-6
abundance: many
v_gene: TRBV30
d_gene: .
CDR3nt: TGTGCCTGGCAGGAAGGGCAGAATAATTCACCCCTCCACTTT
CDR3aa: CAWQEGQNNSPLHF

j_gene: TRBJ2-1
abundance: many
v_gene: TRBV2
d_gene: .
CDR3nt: TGTGCCAGCAGGAGACTCCTCAATCAGCAGTTCTTC
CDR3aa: CASRRLLNQQFF

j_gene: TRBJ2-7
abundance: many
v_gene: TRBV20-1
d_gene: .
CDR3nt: TGCAGTACAAGACAGAAGAGCTCCTACGAGCAGTACTTC
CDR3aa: CSTRQKSSYEQYF

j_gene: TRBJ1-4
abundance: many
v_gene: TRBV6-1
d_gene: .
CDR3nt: TGTGCCAGCAGGCCTTTACAGGGTGGAAACAATGAAAAACTGTTTTTT
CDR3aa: CASRPLQGGNNEKLFF

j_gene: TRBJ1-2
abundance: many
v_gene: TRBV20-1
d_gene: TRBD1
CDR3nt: TGCAGTGCTAGAGGGACAGGGGGCTATGGCTACACCTTC
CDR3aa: CSARGTGGYGYTF

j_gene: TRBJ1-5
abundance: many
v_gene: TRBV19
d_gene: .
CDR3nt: TGTGCCAGCTTGGACAGTTTGAATCAGCCCCAGCATTTT
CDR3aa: CASLDSLNQPQHF

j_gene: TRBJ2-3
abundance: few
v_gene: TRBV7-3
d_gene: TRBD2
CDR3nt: TGTGCCAGCAGCTCCCGACTAGCGGGGGGGGCAGATACGCAGTATTTT
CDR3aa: CASSSRLAGGADTQYF

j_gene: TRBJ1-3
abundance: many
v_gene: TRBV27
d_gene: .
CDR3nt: TGTGCCAGCAGTTTATCCTTCAGAAACACCATATATTTT
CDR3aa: CASSLSFRNTIYF

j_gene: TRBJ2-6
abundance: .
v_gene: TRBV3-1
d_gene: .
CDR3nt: TGTGCCAGCAGGACAGGCTCTGGGGCCAACGTCCTGACTTTC
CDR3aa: CASRTGSGANVLTF

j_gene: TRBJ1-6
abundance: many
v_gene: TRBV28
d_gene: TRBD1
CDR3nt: TGTGCCAGCGGGGGGGGGACAGGGGACAATTCACCCCTCCACTTT
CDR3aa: CASGGGTGDNSPLHF

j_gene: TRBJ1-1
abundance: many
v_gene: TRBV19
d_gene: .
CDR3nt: TGTGCCAGTAGTATCGGGAGGAGGACTGAAGCTTTCTTT
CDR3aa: CASSIGRRTEAFF

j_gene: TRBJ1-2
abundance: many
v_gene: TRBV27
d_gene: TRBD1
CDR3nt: TGTGCCAGCAGGCCAGACAGGGTTAGTGGCTACACCTTC
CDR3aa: CASRPDRVSGYTF